This TCR beta chain comes out of a study of cytomegalovirus exposure and HLA in healthy donors. Findings and caveats of the study: The availability of immune exposure information extended only to CMV serostatus.

This clone was seen more than once but under ten times. Its antigen remains unidentified. PCR used 60 Vbeta primers and 13 Jbeta primers. The table came from immunoSEQ multiplex PCR; TCRdb's copy has only in-frame clones and leaves some out. The table lists under 200,000 clones, over 70% of them singletons. The CDR3 contains 14 residues. With 2 bases removed from V and 5 bases from J, the gap between germline ends came to 12 bases. Germline CDR1 is LGHNA and CDR2 is YSLEER. The receptor was derived from a man aged 25-45 years in good health and CMV-seronegative. Sequencing used PBMCs. The chain has TRBV4-3 and TRBJ1-1; D is undetermined. Here the CDR3 DNA reads TGCGCCAGCAGCCAAAAGAGTCCTGAAACTGAAGCTTTCTTT. Its translation: CASSQKSPETEAFF.